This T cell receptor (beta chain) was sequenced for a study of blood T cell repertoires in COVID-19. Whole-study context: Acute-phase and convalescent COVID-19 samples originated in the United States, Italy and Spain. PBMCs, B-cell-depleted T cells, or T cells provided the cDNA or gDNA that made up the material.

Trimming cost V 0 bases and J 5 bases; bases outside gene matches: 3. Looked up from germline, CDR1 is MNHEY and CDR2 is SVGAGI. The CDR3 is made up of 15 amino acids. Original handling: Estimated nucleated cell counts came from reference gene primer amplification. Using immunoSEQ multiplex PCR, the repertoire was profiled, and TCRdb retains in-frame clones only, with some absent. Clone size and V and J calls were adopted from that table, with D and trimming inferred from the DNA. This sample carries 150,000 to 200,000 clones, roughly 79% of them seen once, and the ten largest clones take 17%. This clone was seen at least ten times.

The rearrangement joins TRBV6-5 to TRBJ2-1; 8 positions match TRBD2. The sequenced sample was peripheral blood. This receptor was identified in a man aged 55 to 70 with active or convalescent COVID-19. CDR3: CASSYSREGNNEQFF. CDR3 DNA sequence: TGTGCCAGCAGTTACTCTCGGGAGGGAAACAATGAGCAGTTCTTC.